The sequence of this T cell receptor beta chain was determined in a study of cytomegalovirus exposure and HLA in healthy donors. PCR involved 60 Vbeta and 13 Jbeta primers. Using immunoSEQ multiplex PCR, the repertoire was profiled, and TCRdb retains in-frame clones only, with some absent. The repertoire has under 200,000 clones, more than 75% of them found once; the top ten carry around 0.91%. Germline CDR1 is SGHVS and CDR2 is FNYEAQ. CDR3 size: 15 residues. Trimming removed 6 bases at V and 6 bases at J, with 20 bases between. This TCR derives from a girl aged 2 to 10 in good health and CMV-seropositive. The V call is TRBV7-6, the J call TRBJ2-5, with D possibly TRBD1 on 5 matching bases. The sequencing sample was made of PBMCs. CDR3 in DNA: TGTGCCAGCAGGGACCAGGCGGCAGGGATGAAGACCCAGTACTTC. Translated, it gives CASRDQAAGMKTQYF.